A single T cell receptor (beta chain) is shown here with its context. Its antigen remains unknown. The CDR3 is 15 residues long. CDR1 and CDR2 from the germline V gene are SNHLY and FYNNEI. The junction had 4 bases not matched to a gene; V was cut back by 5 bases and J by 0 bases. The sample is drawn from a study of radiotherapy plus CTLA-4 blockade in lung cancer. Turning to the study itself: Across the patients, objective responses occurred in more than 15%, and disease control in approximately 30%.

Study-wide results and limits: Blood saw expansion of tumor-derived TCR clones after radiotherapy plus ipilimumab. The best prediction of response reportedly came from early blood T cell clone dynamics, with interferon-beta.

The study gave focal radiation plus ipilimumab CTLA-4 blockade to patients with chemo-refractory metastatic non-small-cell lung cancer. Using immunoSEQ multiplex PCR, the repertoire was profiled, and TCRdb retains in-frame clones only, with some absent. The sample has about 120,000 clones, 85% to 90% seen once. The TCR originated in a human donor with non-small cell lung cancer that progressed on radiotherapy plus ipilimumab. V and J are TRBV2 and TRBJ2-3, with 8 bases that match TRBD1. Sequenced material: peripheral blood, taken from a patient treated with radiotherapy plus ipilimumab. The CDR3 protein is CASSRQGQSTDTQYF. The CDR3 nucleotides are TGTGCCAGCAGTCGACAGGGGCAGAGCACAGATACGCAGTATTTT.